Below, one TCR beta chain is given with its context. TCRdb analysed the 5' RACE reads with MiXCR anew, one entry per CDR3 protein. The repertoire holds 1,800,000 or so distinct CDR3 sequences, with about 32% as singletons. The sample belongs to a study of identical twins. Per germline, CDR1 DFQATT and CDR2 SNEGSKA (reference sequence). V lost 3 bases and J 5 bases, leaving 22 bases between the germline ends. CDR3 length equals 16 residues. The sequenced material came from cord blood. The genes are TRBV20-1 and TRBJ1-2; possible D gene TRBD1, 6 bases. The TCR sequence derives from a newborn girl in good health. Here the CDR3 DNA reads TGCAGTGCTAGCCGTCTTCAGGGGTCCCCCTTATATGGCTACACCTTC. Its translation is CSASRLQGSPLYGYTF.